This is a list of T cell receptor beta chains from one sample in a study of blood T cell repertoires in COVID-19. Measured with immunoSEQ multiplex PCR; TCRdb has only the in-frame clones, and not every one. Of under 350,000 clones in the sample, around 89% were seen once. Sequenced: peripheral blood. These receptors were taken from a man aged 40-49 years with acute or convalescent COVID-19. Both conserved end residues are part of each CDR3. A D gene is named only where the DNA matches it firmly. Size is omitted from some rows. Given values are once, few, many or a class for expanded clones.

j_call v_call d_call clone_size cdr3_aa cdr3_nt
TRBJ1-6 TRBV5-1 TRBD1 few CASSFGQDSPLHF TGCGCCAGCAGCTTCGGACAGGATTCACCCCTCCACTTT
TRBJ2-2 TRBV5-1 NA NA CASSSDRAGELFF TGCGCCAGCAGCTCTGACAGAGCCGGGGAGCTGTTTTTT
TRBJ2-3 TRBV5-8 NA NA CASSLKEAQYF TGTGCCAGCAGCTTGAAGGAGGCGCAGTATTTT
TRBJ2-7 TRBV7-6 NA NA CASSPQTGTAGDEQYF TGTGCCAGCAGCCCTCAAACCGGGACAGCGGGTGATGAGCAGTACTTC
TRBJ1-2 TRBV12-5 NA once CASGLVPPGGYTF TGTGCTAGTGGTTTGGTCCCCCCGGGGGGCTACACCTTC
TRBJ2-3 TRBV2 NA NA CASSKRETDTQYF TGTGCCAGCTCAAAAAGAGAGACAGATACGCAGTATTTT
TRBJ2-3 TRBV11-2 TRBD1 NA CASSETRGFWADTQYF TGTGCCAGCAGCGAAACCAGGGGGTTTTGGGCAGATACGCAGTATTTT
TRBJ2-1 TRBV6-1 TRBD1 NA CASSEPQGASNEQFF TGTGCCAGCAGTGAACCGCAGGGGGCCTCCAATGAGCAGTTCTTC
TRBJ2-7 TRBV5-1 TRBD1 once CASSSSSLDRAPYEQYF TGCGCCAGCAGTTCGTCATCCTTGGACAGGGCACCCTACGAGCAGTACTTC
TRBJ1-4 TRBV10-3 NA NA CAISGQDGEKLFF TGTGCCATCAGTGGACAGGACGGCGAAAAACTGTTTTTT
TRBJ2-7 TRBV10-1 TRBD1 NA CASSADRGRSEQYF TGCGCCAGCAGCGCGGACAGGGGGCGGTCCGAGCAGTACTTC
TRBJ1-2 TRBV11-2 TRBD1 NA CASSPGQGSYGYTF TGTGCCAGCAGCCCTGGACAGGGAAGCTATGGCTACACCTTC
TRBJ2-2 TRBV2 NA once CASSLTSRGAGELFF TGTGCCAGCAGTCTCACATCCCGCGGGGCCGGGGAGCTGTTTTTT
TRBJ1-2 TRBV11-2 NA NA CASSQTAGYGYTF TGTGCCAGCAGTCAGACAGCCGGCTATGGCTACACCTTC
TRBJ1-2 TRBV29-1 TRBD1 NA CSVAGTGELVYGYTF TGCAGCGTTGCGGGCACAGGGGAGCTTGTCTATGGCTACACCTTC
TRBJ2-7 TRBV20-1 NA once CSASKGVRSYEQYF TGCAGTGCTAGTAAGGGGGTCCGTTCCTACGAGCAGTACTTC
TRBJ2-3 TRBV24-1 NA NA CATSDPRRGGTDTQYF TGTGCCACCAGTGACCCTCGCAGGGGTGGGACAGATACGCAGTATTTT
TRBJ1-1 TRBV11-2 NA NA CASSLVAGSTEAFF TGTGCCAGCAGCTTAGTGGCGGGCTCTACTGAAGCTTTCTTT
TRBJ2-7 TRBV7-2 TRBD1 few CASSSPTGGNYEQYF TGTGCCAGCAGCTCACCGACAGGGGGCAATTACGAGCAGTACTTC
TRBJ2-7 TRBV7-8 NA NA CASSSTDRLEYEQYF TGTGCCAGCAGCTCCACCGACAGGCTTGAATACGAGCAGTACTTC
TRBJ2-3 TRBV6-5 TRBD1 NA CASRSDRVGDTQYF TGTGCCAGCAGAAGCGACAGGGTAGGAGATACGCAGTATTTT
TRBJ1-3 TRBV7-2 NA NA CASSLARQSNTIYF TGTGCCAGCAGCTTAGCGCGGCAGTCAAACACCATATATTTT
TRBJ1-2 TRBV7-2 TRBD1 few CASRRRSGTGNYGYTF TGTGCCAGCAGGCGTCGATCCGGGACAGGGAACTATGGCTACACCTTC
TRBJ1-1 TRBV3-1/TRBV3-2 NA NA CASSEAGRTEAFF TGTGCCAGCAGCGAGGCAGGGCGTACTGAAGCTTTCTTT
TRBJ1-2 TRBV6-5 NA NA CASSTRTDYYGYTF TGTGCCAGCAGTACCAGGACAGACTACTATGGCTACACCTTC
TRBJ1-1 TRBV6-6 NA once CASSSPGIEAFF TGTGCCAGCAGTTCACCAGGGATTGAAGCTTTCTTT
TRBJ1-1 TRBV19 NA NA CASSKNLGLDLIAEAFF TGTGCCAGTAGTAAAAATTTGGGCCTCGACCTGATCGCTGAAGCTTTCTTT
TRBJ2-7 TRBV6-5 TRBD1 NA CASSTGTGNEQYF TGTGCCAGCAGCACCGGGACAGGGAACGAGCAGTACTTC
TRBJ2-4 TRBV7-3 NA NA CASSPVNIQYF TGTGCCAGCAGCCCAGTGAACATTCAGTACTTC
TRBJ1-1 TRBV7-8 NA few CASSFSGGRTEAFF TGTGCCAGCAGCTTTTCCGGGGGTCGCACTGAAGCTTTCTTT
TRBJ1-4 TRBV2 TRBD1 NA CAQNPGQTSWGEKLFF TGTGCCCAGAATCCGGGACAGACATCCTGGGGGGAAAAACTGTTTTTT
TRBJ2-1 TRBV6-6 TRBD2 NA CASTPWTSGDEQFF TGTGCCAGCACTCCCTGGACTAGCGGGGATGAGCAGTTCTTC
TRBJ1-2 TRBV30 TRBD1 NA CAWSRTGRDGYTF TGTGCCTGGAGCCGGACAGGGAGGGATGGCTACACCTTC
TRBJ2-3 TRBV5-6 NA NA CASSNIGPDTQYF TGTGCCAGCAGCAACATTGGCCCAGATACGCAGTATTTT
TRBJ1-2 TRBV2 NA NA CASIFSGALYGYTF TGTGCCAGCATTTTTTCGGGAGCCCTCTACGGCTACACCTTC
TRBJ1-6 TRBV2 NA NA CASSEARNTSPLHF TGTGCCAGCAGTGAAGCGCGAAATACCTCACCCCTCCACTTT
TRBJ2-2 TRBV11-3 NA NA CASSPSSAIASGELFF TGTGCCAGCAGCCCAAGTTCGGCCATAGCGTCCGGGGAGCTGTTTTTT
TRBJ1-3 TRBV10-2 TRBD1 few CASVKEDRGNTIYF TGCGCCAGCGTTAAGGAGGACAGGGGAAACACCATATATTTT
TRBJ2-7 TRBV2 NA NA CASNRDNEQYF TGTGCCAGCAACAGGGACAACGAGCAGTACTTC
TRBJ1-1 TRBV11-2 TRBD1 NA CASSEYRGKGTEAFF TGTGCCAGCAGCGAGTACAGGGGCAAGGGCACTGAAGCTTTCTTT
TRBJ1-2 TRBV25-1 NA NA CASSLPSREGYTF TGTGCCAGCAGTCTCCCCTCCAGGGAAGGCTACACCTTC
TRBJ2-7 TRBV28 NA NA CASFSGYEQYF TGTGCCAGCTTCTCGGGGTACGAGCAGTACTTC
TRBJ2-4 TRBV15 TRBD1 NA CATSSPGTGGSKNIQYF TGTGCCACCAGCAGTCCCGGGACAGGGGGTTCCAAAAACATTCAGTACTTC
TRBJ2-3 TRBV10-1 TRBD1 NA CASSPDRVTDTQYF TGCGCCAGCAGCCCCGACAGGGTAACAGATACGCAGTATTTT
TRBJ2-3 TRBV11-2 NA once CASSYGGDTQYF TGTGCCAGCAGCTACGGGGGAGATACGCAGTATTTT
TRBJ2-1 TRBV18 TRBD2 NA CASSPRAGVNEQFF TGTGCCAGCTCACCACGCGCGGGGGTGAATGAGCAGTTCTTC
TRBJ1-5 TRBV2 NA NA CASRLRRNNQPQHF TGTGCCAGCCGCTTGCGGAGGAACAATCAGCCCCAGCATTTT
TRBJ2-1 TRBV19 NA NA CASSDTWEHNEQFF TGTGCCAGTAGCGACACCTGGGAGCACAATGAGCAGTTCTTC
TRBJ1-1 TRBV15 NA NA CATSRDRGATEAFF TGTGCCACCAGCAGAGATCGGGGGGCGACTGAAGCTTTCTTT
TRBJ2-3 TRBV10-3 NA NA CAIKNDYTRDTQYF TGTGCCATCAAGAACGACTACACAAGGGATACGCAGTATTTT
TRBJ1-2 TRBV11-2 TRBD1 NA CASSLQGAAYGYTF TGTGCCAGCAGCTTACAGGGGGCGGCCTATGGCTACACCTTC
TRBJ1-4 TRBV18 NA NA CASSPKGEKLFF TGTGCCAGCTCACCCAAGGGGGAAAAACTGTTTTTT
TRBJ2-7 TRBV7-6 TRBD2 NA CASSRVPRGASYEQYF TGTGCCAGCAGCCGTGTACCGCGGGGGGCTTCCTACGAGCAGTACTTC
TRBJ1-1 TRBV3-1/TRBV3-2 NA NA CASSQMVRGDTEAFF TGTGCCAGCAGCCAAATGGTCCGGGGGGACACTGAAGCTTTCTTT
TRBJ1-2 TRBV5-4 TRBD1 NA CASSLRQGNYGYTF TGTGCCAGCAGCTTACGACAGGGAAACTATGGCTACACCTTC